Below are 15 T cell receptor beta chains sequenced from a single sample in a study of T cells in Graves' hyperthyroidism and ophthalmopathy. The investigators amplified TCR beta CDR3 regions from RNA transcripts. TCR CDR3 underwent first-round RT-PCR with the HTBI primer set. TCRdb analysed the multiplex PCR reads with MiXCR anew, one entry per CDR3 protein. Among around 350,000 distinct CDR3 sequences, roughly 15% were seen once, and the ten largest hold approximately 19%. Sequencing was performed on blood. These receptor sequences come from a woman aged 60-70 years with Graves' ophthalmopathy.

This clonotype was observed at least ten times. This rearrangement joins TRBV18 to TRBJ2-7; D gene ambiguous. Germline CDR1 and CDR2: KGHSH and LQKENI. The CDR3 is made up of 14 amino acids. V lost 3 bases and J 2 bases, leaving 11 bases between the germline ends. The CDR3 DNA follows: TGTGCCAGCTCACCGGGTAATAGTGCCTACGAGCAGTACTTC. This encodes CASSPGNSAYEQYF.

This clonotype has at least ten counts. V and J are TRBV5-6 and TRBJ1-5; the match to TRBD1 covers 7 bases. There are 16 residues in the CDR3. Germline-derived CDR1 and CDR2 are SGHDT and YYEEEE. The J segment lost 1 base and the V segment lost 2 bases, leaving 6 bases of the junction unmatched. The DNA of the CDR3 is TGTGCCAGCAGCTTCCGAACAGGGGTGAGCAATCAGCCCCAGCATTTT. It specifies CASSFRTGVSNQPQHF.

This clonotype was found a few times. This chain links TRBV19 with TRBJ2-1; 13 nucleotides match TRBD2. With 6 bases clipped from V and 9 bases from J, the junction kept 11 bases outside the gene matches. The CDR3 sequence is 16 residues long. Germline V lookup: CDR1 LNHDA, CDR2 SQIVND (reference sequence). In nucleotides, the CDR3 is TGTGCCAGTAGGGACAGGGCGACTAGCGGGAGGCTTGAGCAGTTCTTC. Translation gives CASRDRATSGRLEQFF.

This clonotype was picked up many times. The genes are TRBV7-2 and TRBJ2-1; 10 bases match TRBD2. V lost 3 bases and J lost 8; bases outside the gene matches: 7. The CDR3 length is 15 residues. In germline, CDR1 is SGHTA, CDR2 FQGNSA. In nucleotides, the CDR3 is TGTGCCAGCAGCTTCACACTAGCGGGGAGGCATGAGCAGTTCTTC. This gives the protein CASSFTLAGRHEQFF.

This clonotype was observed many times. The gene calls are TRBV7-9 and TRBJ2-3, with 9 bases identical to TRBD2. CDR3 size: 17 residues. Per germline, CDR1 SEHNR and CDR2 FQNEAQ (reference sequence). The ends lost 1 base at V and 5 bases at J; junction bases unmatched: 10. CDR3 sequence: CASSLGAQLAGGDTQYF. The DNA for the CDR3 is TGTGCCAGCAGCTTAGGGGCGCAACTAGCGGGTGGAGATACGCAGTATTTT.

Note on this clonotype: One end of the junction does not line up with germline, which may come from a read error. The CDR3 is CASSLVSRTALIPDTQYF. CDR3 nucleotides: TGTGCCAGCAGCTTAGTTTCAAGGACAGCCTTAATACCAGACACGCAGTATTTT. The chain uses TRBV7-2 and TRBJ2-3; a possible D gene is TRBD1 (6 bases). CDR1 is SGHTA and CDR2 is FQGNSA in the germline V gene. The length of the CDR3 is 18 residues.

The J gene is TRBJ2-5, the V gene TRBV10-3, with TRBD1 matching 12 bases. The CDR3 runs 17 residues. Germline CDR1 is ENHRY and CDR2 is SYGVKD. With V trimmed by 10 bases and J by 0 bases, 12 bases remained unmatched. CDR3 DNA: TGTGCCACCGCCGGGACAGGGGGCATGTCCGACCAAGAGACCCAGTACTTC. Its translation is CATAGTGGMSDQETQYF.

Many counts were recorded for this clonotype. V is TRBV20-1 and J is TRBJ2-2; no definite D call. Germline values: CDR1 DFQATT, CDR2 SNEGSKA (reference sequence). The germline V and J ends were trimmed by 6 bases and 2 bases, with 10 bases remaining between them. The CDR3 totals 13 residues. CDR3 coding DNA: TGCAGTGCGATCAGACCCAACACCGGGGAGCTGTTTTTT. Amino acid sequence: CSAIRPNTGELFF.

This clonotype was counted at least ten times. The V call is TRBV28, the J call TRBJ2-2, with 12 bases aligning to TRBD2. Germline V CDR1 and CDR2: MDHEN, SYDVKM. The CDR3 length is 18 residues. The trim removed 6 bases at V and 1 base at J, leaving 9 bases unmatched. DNA for the CDR3: TGTGCCAGCAGATTCCGGACTAGCGGGATCGGGAACACCGGGGAGCTGTTTTTT. It translates to CASRFRTSGIGNTGELFF.

This clonotype has a count of ten or more. The rearrangement joins TRBV28 to TRBJ2-7; 9 nucleotides agree with TRBD1. The CDR3 has 14 residues. After removal of 6 bases from V and 3 bases from J, the junction contained 6 bases not matched to a gene. CDR1 is MDHEN, CDR2 SYDVKM, per germline. DNA for the CDR3: TGTGCCAGCAGATCTCCGGGACAGGGCTACGAGCAGTACTTC. It encodes CASRSPGQGYEQYF. The variable domain in full, with the rest retrieved from reference TRBV28 and TRBJ2-7, is DVKVTQSSRYLVKRTGEKVFLECVQDMDHENMFWYRQDPGLGLRLIYFSYDVKMKEKGDIPEGYSVSREKKERFSLILESASTNQTSMYLCASRSPGQGYEQYFGPGTRLTVT.

This clonotype was counted at least ten times. CDR3 amino acids: CASRRDGLNTEAFF. The CDR3 DNA is TGTGCCAGCCGACGGGACGGCCTGAACACTGAAGCTTTCTTT. The chain is built from TRBV6-1 and TRBJ1-1, with TRBD1 as a possible D gene (5 bases). The CDR3 consists of 14 residues. V was trimmed by 8 bases and J by 0 bases, leaving 13 bases between them. CDR1 is MNHNS, CDR2 SASEGT, per germline.

This clonotype was recorded many times. The V and J genes are TRBV5-1 and TRBJ2-2; TRBD2 matches at 12 bases. Germline V gives CDR1 SGHRS, CDR2 YFSETQ. The ends lost 4 bases at V and 4 bases at J; junction bases unmatched: 5. The CDR3 runs 16 residues. The CDR3 nucleotides read TGCGCCAGCAGCGCACTAGCGGGAGGTTCCACCGGGGAGCTGTTTTTT. It codes for CASSALAGGSTGELFF.

This clonotype was seen ten or more times. The chain uses TRBV5-1 and TRBJ2-3, with 8 bases identical to TRBD1. V lost 7 bases to trimming and J lost 0 bases; unmatched junction nucleotides: 4. The CDR3 contains 14 residues. Germline CDR1 reads SGHRS; CDR2 reads YFSETQ. Here the CDR3 reads CASGQGASTDTQYF. For the CDR3, the DNA is TGCGCCAGCGGGCAGGGGGCTAGCACAGATACGCAGTATTTT.

This clonotype was seen many times. The V call is TRBV15, the J call TRBJ2-1, with a possible D match to TRBD2 (6 bases). The length of the CDR3 is 14 residues. With 2 bases removed from V and 5 bases from J, the gap between germline ends came to 10 bases. Germline-derived CDR1 and CDR2 are LNHNV and YYDKDF (reference sequence). The CDR3 protein is CATSRTGRNNEQFF. CDR3 sequence (DNA): TGTGCCACCAGCAGAACCGGGAGAAACAATGAGCAGTTCTTC.

This clonotype was recorded at least ten times. The genes are TRBV18 and TRBJ1-4; D unclear. The germline V gene has CDR1 KGHSH and CDR2 LQKENI. This CDR3 is 14 amino acids long. V shed 6 bases and J shed 8 bases, with 16 bases lying between them. This chain's CDR3 is CASSPWMGDEKLFF. The CDR3 nucleotides are TGTGCCAGCTCTCCATGGATGGGTGACGAAAAACTGTTTTTT.